These 27 T cell receptor beta chains were all obtained from the same sample, sequenced in a study of identical twins. TCRdb re-analysed the 5' RACE reads in MiXCR, keeping a single row per CDR3 protein. The sample lists around 280,000 distinct CDR3 sequences; around 8.8% were seen once. These data also featured in a second study, about yellow fever vaccine responses in identical twins.

Sequencing input: memory (CD45RO+) T cells sorted from blood. All receptors derive from a woman between 18 and 29 years old in good health.

Many counts were recorded for this clonotype. This sequence joins TRBV7-2 and TRBJ2-7; no firm D call. The CDR3 extends over 13 amino acids. Trimming took 5 bases from V and 5 from J, leaving 13 bases between them. The V gene's germline CDR1 is SGHTA and CDR2 FQGNSA. In DNA form, the CDR3 reads TGTGCCAGCAGCCCCCCTGACCGTCACGAGCAGTACTTC. Its protein product is CASSPPDRHEQYF.

This clonotype was seen only a few times. Written as DNA, the CDR3 is TGTGCCAGTAGCCTCCTACGACTGAGGGGGCATGGTAACGGGGAGCTGTTTTTT. Residues: CASSLLRLRGHGNGELFF. The V gene is TRBV19, the J gene TRBJ2-2; TRBD1 matches at 7 bases. The J segment lost 7 bases and the V segment lost 6 bases, leaving 20 bases of the junction unmatched. This CDR3 has 18 residues. Germline V CDR1 and CDR2: LNHDA, SQIVND (reference sequence).

The chain carries TRBV2 and TRBJ2-1; 7 nucleotides align to TRBD1. Germline V gene sequence: CDR1 SNHLY, CDR2 FYNNEI. There are 15 residues in the CDR3. After removal of 6 bases from V and 4 bases from J, the junction contained 9 bases not matched to a gene. CDR3 sequence: CASRPPGQYYNEQFF. The CDR3 nucleotides read TGTGCCAGCAGACCTCCGGGACAGTATTACAATGAGCAGTTCTTC.

At least ten counts were recorded for this clonotype. This chain connects TRBV6-6 to TRBJ1-1, with 7 bases lining up with TRBD1. CDR3 length equals 13 residues. Germline-derived CDR1 and CDR2 are MNHNY and SVGAGI (reference sequence). V dropped 6 bases and J dropped 10; count of bases not matched to a gene: 11. CDR3 in amino acids: CASSPGEGARAFF. The CDR3, as DNA: TGTGCCAGCAGCCCCGGGGAGGGGGCAAGAGCTTTCTTT.

The chain joins TRBV10-3 to TRBJ2-1; D is perhaps TRBD2 (5 bases). V dropped 10 bases and J dropped 7 bases, with 14 bases sitting between them. The CDR3 sequence is 12 residues long. Germline V lookup: CDR1 ENHRY, CDR2 SYGVKD. The DNA for the CDR3 is TGTGCCACTGAGGGCGAACGGAATGAGCAGTTCTTC. It translates to CATEGERNEQFF.

This chain joins TRBV19 and TRBJ1-5; D not resolved. V lost 2 bases to trimming and J lost 0 bases, with 8 bases between them. From germline, CDR1 is LNHDA and CDR2 SQIVND (reference sequence). This CDR3 has 15 residues. CDR3 loop: CASSIKAGSNQPQHF. The CDR3 DNA reads TGTGCCAGTAGTATAAAGGCAGGTAGCAATCAGCCCCAGCATTTT.

This clonotype has a handful of counts. CDR3 loop: CASSRGGHSKNIQYF. The CDR3 DNA reads as TGTGCCAGCAGCCGGGGGGGCCATAGCAAAAACATTCAGTACTTC. V and J are TRBV5-6 and TRBJ2-4; 8 bases map to TRBD2. This CDR3 region has 15 residues. V dropped 4 bases and J dropped 3; count of bases not matched to a gene: 6. Germline CDR1 reads SGHDT; CDR2 reads YYEEEE.

There are a few counts of this clonotype. This chain links TRBV18 with TRBJ2-7; no firm D call. Germline V gene data show CDR1 as KGHSH and CDR2 as LQKENI. The germline V and J ends were trimmed by 2 bases and 3 bases, with 11 bases remaining between them. This CDR3 has 14 residues. The CDR3 spells CASSPARTNYEQYF. The DNA of the CDR3 is TGTGCCAGCTCACCAGCCAGGACCAACTACGAGCAGTACTTC.

The rearrangement links TRBV7-9 to TRBJ2-7; D is possibly TRBD2 (6 bases). CDR1 is SEHNR and CDR2 is FQNEAQ in the germline V gene (reference sequence). This CDR3 has 13 residues. V lost 4 bases and J lost 4, with 11 bases in between. The CDR3 reads CASSWEDLYEQYF. CDR3 sequence (DNA): TGTGCCAGCAGCTGGGAGGACCTGTACGAGCAGTACTTC.

This chain uses TRBV7-8 with TRBJ1-2; 10 bases match TRBD1. The V gene end was trimmed by 5 bases and the J gene end by 3 bases; junction bases not matched to a gene: 3. Germline V gene lookup returns CDR1 SGHVS and CDR2 FQNEAQ. The CDR3 totals 14 residues. The CDR3 loop reads CASSRQGADYGYTF. The CDR3 coding sequence is TGTGCCAGCAGCCGACAGGGGGCTGACTATGGCTACACCTTC.

In the case of this clonotype: An end of the junction differs from the germline gene, which may be a read error. The chain uses TRBV3-1 and TRBJ2-2; TRBD2 agrees at 13 bases. The CDR3 has 18 amino acids. Germline CDR1 reads LGHDT; CDR2 reads YNNKEL (reference sequence). In DNA, the CDR3 is TGTGCCTGCAGTATCGGGACTAGCGGGACCAGTGGGACCGGGGAGCTGTTTTTT. It codes for CACSIGTSGTSGTGELFF.

Here the CDR3 DNA reads TGTGCCAGCACGCCGAGAGCGGGAGTAAACTACAATGAGCAGTTCTTC. It is translated as CASTPRAGVNYNEQFF. The chain employs TRBV9 and TRBJ2-1; 8 bases match TRBD2. CDR1 SGDLS and CDR2 YYNGEE come from the germline V gene. V was pared by 6 bases and J by 3 bases, with 11 bases of the junction left unmatched. The CDR3 has 16 residues.

The chain employs TRBV6-2 or TRBV6-3 and TRBJ2-1, with D unclear. Trimming took 8 bases from V and 8 from J, leaving 25 bases between them. CDR1 is MNHEY, CDR2 SVGEGT, per germline. The CDR3 contains 16 residues. CDR3 residues: CASSVAADTLRDEQFF. The DNA of the CDR3 is TGTGCCAGCTCGGTCGCGGCAGACACCCTTCGGGATGAGCAGTTCTTC.

The V gene is TRBV5-5, the J gene TRBJ1-1; a weak D match, TRBD1 (5 bases). Trimming shortened V by 7 bases and J by 4 bases, and 20 bases separated the two germline ends. Germline V lookup: CDR1 SGHKS, CDR2 YYEKEE (reference sequence). The CDR3 is 15 amino acids. CDR3 DNA sequence: TGTGCCAGCGGATTGACAGCTTTATCCGGCACTGAAGCTTTCTTT. It encodes CASGLTALSGTEAFF.

The V call is TRBV19, the J call TRBJ2-1; a weak D match, TRBD2 (6 bases). Trimming took 4 bases from V and 1 from J, leaving 11 bases between them. Looked up from germline, CDR1 is LNHDA and CDR2 is SQIVND (reference sequence). CDR3 length: 15 amino acids. In DNA, the CDR3 is TGTGCCAGTAGTACGGCTAGCGTTTCCTACAATGAGCAGTTCTTC. Translating it yields CASSTASVSYNEQFF.

This clonotype has only a few counts. V usage is TRBV27 and J usage is TRBJ2-7, with 8 positions matching TRBD2. The J segment lost 5 bases and the V segment lost 5 bases, leaving 5 bases of the junction unmatched. The CDR3 runs to 13 residues. Germline CDR1 is MNHEY and CDR2 is SMNVEV (reference sequence). CDR3 sequence: CASSPHSGNEQYF. The DNA of the CDR3 is TGTGCCAGCAGTCCCCATAGCGGGAACGAGCAGTACTTC.

The rearrangement joins TRBV29-1 to TRBJ2-5, with 7 nucleotides matching TRBD1. CDR1 is SQVTM and CDR2 is ANQGSEA in the germline V gene. This CDR3 is built from 13 residues. The ends lost 7 bases at V and 2 bases at J; junction bases unmatched: 7. The CDR3 DNA sequence: TGCAGCGCTGGGGACAGTCTACAAGAGACCCAGTACTTC. Its protein product is CSAGDSLQETQYF.

This clonotype has a count of ten or more. The chain is built from TRBV18 and TRBJ2-1; D might be TRBD1 or TRBD2, each matching 5 bases. The CDR3 spans 13 residues. Germline values: CDR1 KGHSH, CDR2 LQKENI. Trimming pared 3 bases from V and 8 bases from J, leaving 11 bases between. In nucleotides, the CDR3 is TGTGCCAGCTCACCGGGACCCACGGATGAGCAGTTCTTC. Its protein product is CASSPGPTDEQFF.

In this sample, this clonotype turned up many times. This chain joins TRBV5-1 and TRBJ1-1; the D is unclear. V lost 4 bases and J lost 11, with 21 bases in between. The V gene's germline CDR1 is SGHRS and CDR2 YFSETQ. The CDR3 is 14 residues long. In nucleotides, the CDR3 is TGCGCCAGCAGCCCCATCGGTACGGCGGATAAGGCTTTCTTT. Amino acids: CASSPIGTADKAFF. The variable domain in full, with the rest retrieved from reference TRBV5-1 and TRBJ1-1, is KAGVTQTPRYLIKTRGQQVTLSCSPISGHRSVSWYQQTPGQGLQFLFEYFSETQRNKGNFPGRFSGRQFSNSRSEMNVSTLELGDSALYLCASSPIGTADKAFFGQGTRLTVV.

Many counts were recorded for this clonotype. This chain connects TRBV6-1 to TRBJ2-3; D remains ambiguous. The length of the CDR3 is 13 residues. Deletions cut 9 bases from V and 3 bases from J, with 13 bases between. CDR1 is MNHNS and CDR2 is SASEGT in the germline V gene. The CDR3 loop reads CASQASWTDTQYF. CDR3 DNA: TGTGCCAGTCAGGCATCCTGGACAGATACGCAGTATTTT.

This clonotype was picked up a small number of times. This chain connects TRBV25-1 to TRBJ2-1; the D gene is possibly TRBD1 (5 bases). This CDR3 has 17 residues. Trimming cost V 2 bases and J 1 base, with 15 bases left between them. Germline assignment: CDR1 MGHDK and CDR2 SYGVNS. For the CDR3, the DNA is TGTGCCAGCAGTGAAAGCTCAGGGCGTAGGTCCTACAATGAGCAGTTCTTC. It encodes CASSESSGRRSYNEQFF.

This clonotype came up a few times. The J gene is TRBJ2-1, the V gene TRBV14, with TRBD2 matching 13 bases. After removal of 5 bases from V and 6 bases from J, the junction contained 4 bases not matched to a gene. There are 15 residues in the CDR3. The germline gives CDR1 SGHDN, CDR2 FVKESK. The CDR3 nucleotides are TGTGCCAGCAGCAAGGGACTAGCGGGGTTCAATGAGCAGTTCTTC. Translation: CASSKGLAGFNEQFF.

V usage is TRBV27 and J usage is TRBJ2-5; 7 nucleotides agree with TRBD2. Germline assignment: CDR1 MNHEY and CDR2 SMNVEV (reference sequence). The CDR3 runs to 13 residues. V shed 8 bases and J 1 base; nucleotides not matched to a gene: 4. DNA for the CDR3: TGTGCCAGCCGAGGACTAGTCCAAGAGACCCAGTACTTC. Its protein product is CASRGLVQETQYF.

The sample holds many counts of this clonotype. V is TRBV24-1 and J is TRBJ2-2; 7 bases fit TRBD1. Trimming took 5 bases from V and 4 from J; bases not matched to a gene: 3. There are 14 residues in the CDR3. Per germline, CDR1 KGHDR and CDR2 SFDVKD. CDR3 residues: CATSGPGGTGELFF. CDR3 bases: TGTGCCACCAGTGGGCCAGGGGGCACCGGGGAGCTGTTTTTT.

The V and J genes are TRBV29-1 and TRBJ1-5; D might be TRBD1 (6 bases). The CDR3 runs to 15 residues. V was pared by 2 bases and J by 5 bases, with 16 bases between. Looked up from germline, CDR1 is SQVTM and CDR2 is ANQGSEA. This CDR3 reads CSVEYRDTEHQPQHF. The CDR3 bases are TGCAGCGTTGAATACCGGGACACAGAGCATCAGCCCCAGCATTTT.

V gene TRBV18 combines with J gene TRBJ2-5, with D perhaps matching TRBD2 (5 bases). The CDR3 consists of 17 residues. Trimming left V 0 bases short and J 2 bases short, with 16 bases between. The germline gives CDR1 KGHSH, CDR2 LQKENI. CDR3 DNA: TGTGCCAGCTCACCACCACGGGGTCCTACCGCTCAAGAGACCCAGTACTTC. Translated: CASSPPRGPTAQETQYF.

V is TRBV5-1 and J is TRBJ2-7, with 9 nucleotides matching TRBD1. CDR1 and CDR2 from the germline V gene are SGHRS and YFSETQ. The CDR3 length is 14 residues. The J segment lost 3 bases and the V segment lost 0 bases, leaving 1 base of the junction unmatched. The CDR3 coding sequence is TGCGCCAGCAGCTTGGGACAGGGGGACTACGAGCAGTACGTC. This gives the protein CASSLGQGDYEQYV.